The T cell receptor (beta chain) under discussion was sequenced for a study of OX40 agonist ivuxolimab in advanced cancers. Study-level points and caveats: Specificity for antigen went undetermined in the expanded peripheral T cells.

Sequencing used immunoSEQ multiplex PCR; TCRdb keeps in-frame clones, though not all of them. The sample lists roughly 76,000 clones, about 89% occurring once. From germline, CDR1 is MGHDK and CDR2 SYGVNS. V lost 10 bases, J lost 1 base, and 13 bases lay in between. The CDR3 totals 13 residues. As regards this clone: Its target is unknown.

The origin of this receptor is an adult with an advanced solid tumor such as melanoma, head and neck, liver or kidney cancer. Sample: CD4+ or CD8+ T cells sorted from blood, taken in a trial of the OX40 agonist ivuxolimab. The genes are TRBV25-1 and TRBJ1-1; no reliable D call. The CDR3 nucleotides read TGTGCCACCCATAGCGGAGGGAACACTGAAGCTTTCTTT. This translates into CATHSGGNTEAFF.